Only a few counts were recorded for the clone carrying this T cell receptor (beta chain). One end of the junction is discordant with germline, which a read error may explain. This sample was taken from a study of blood T cells in healthy people across ages. Study-wide context: With template switching, about one barcoded beta molecule was captured per two T cells.

Primed by a sample-barcoded 5' primer and a J-beta primer mix, a second PCR proceeded for roughly 7 to 11 cycles. TCRdb re-analysed the 5' RACE reads in MiXCR, keeping a single row per CDR3 protein. The sample has hundreds of thousands of distinct CDR3 sequences; around 31% are singletons. The study drew donors from healthy Caucasian individuals in Russia aged roughly 6 to 95. Germline V CDR1 and CDR2: MDHEN, SYDVKM. The CDR3 covers 15 residues. The chain couples TRBV28 to TRBJ2-6, with D possibly being TRBD1 or TRBD2 (5 bases each). The sample consisted of blood. This TCR was sampled from a woman aged 80 or older in good health. CDR3 nucleotide sequence: TGTGCCAGCAGTTTCCCCGGGGCTGGGGCCAACGTCCCGACTTTC. As protein: CASSFPGAGANVPTF.